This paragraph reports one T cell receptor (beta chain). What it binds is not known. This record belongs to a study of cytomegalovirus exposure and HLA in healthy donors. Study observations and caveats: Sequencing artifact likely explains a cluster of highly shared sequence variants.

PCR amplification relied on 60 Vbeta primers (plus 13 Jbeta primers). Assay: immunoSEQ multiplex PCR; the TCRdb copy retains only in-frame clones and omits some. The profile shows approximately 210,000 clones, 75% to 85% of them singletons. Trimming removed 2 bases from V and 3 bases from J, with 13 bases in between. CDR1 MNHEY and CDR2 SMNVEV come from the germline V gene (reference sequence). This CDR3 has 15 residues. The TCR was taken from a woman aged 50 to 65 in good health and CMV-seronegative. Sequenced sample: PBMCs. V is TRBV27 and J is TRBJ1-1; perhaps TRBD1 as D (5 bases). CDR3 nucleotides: TGTGCCAGCAGTTTAGGCCCAGGGATTTACACTGAAGCTTTCTTT. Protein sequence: CASSLGPGIYTEAFF.